This T cell receptor beta chain was recorded in a study of cytomegalovirus exposure and HLA in healthy donors. About the study: According to later analysis, the same platform produced the 120 or so validation and some 680 first-cohort repertoires. Study-wide results and caveats: The listing of approximately 160 TCR beta chains classed them as cytomegalovirus-associated. A later analysis found first-cohort TCR clusters tended to co-occur in the 90 to 150 validation repertoires.

Trimming removed 5 bases from V and 5 bases from J; junction bases left unmatched: 10. CDR3 length equals 15 residues. In germline, CDR1 is SGHAT, CDR2 FQDESV (reference sequence). Sequenced by immunoSEQ multiplex PCR; TCRdb stores in-frame clones only, minus some. This sample has around 61,000 clones, with almost 95% found just once. Concerning this clone: Its antigen is not known.

Sequenced input: PBMCs. The receptor was derived from a man aged 18 to 35 in good health and CMV-seropositive. The J gene is TRBJ2-5, the V gene TRBV11-1; TRBD2 agrees at 8 bases. The CDR3 protein is CASSRRAGAGETQYF. CDR3 bases: TGTGCCAGCAGCCGGAGAGCGGGAGCGGGGGAGACCCAGTACTTC.